This TCR beta chain is drawn from a study of identical twins. Study-wide results and caveats: The authors noted that invariant MAIT and iNKT cells could partly confound zero-insertion analyses. Cord blood beta clonotypes that were abundant carried fewer insertions, and memory repertoires showed no such trend.

Notes on this clonotype: No antigen is known for it.

Using its own MiXCR run on the 5' RACE reads, TCRdb lists one record per CDR3 protein. The sample includes a few hundred thousand distinct CDR3 sequences, more than 9.5% of them seen just once. This same sample was also taken into another study, of yellow fever vaccine responses in identical twins.

Sequences were obtained from memory (CD45RO+) T cells sorted from blood. This clonotype originated in a young woman in good health.

This CDR3 reads CASSQGADAQETQYF. In DNA, the CDR3 is TGTGCCAGCAGCCAAGGGGCGGACGCCCAAGAGACCCAGTACTTC. The V gene is TRBV4-2, the J gene TRBJ2-5; D gene uncertain. Trimming cost V 1 base and J 1 base, with 10 bases left between them. Per germline, CDR1 LGHNA and CDR2 YNFKEQ. The CDR3 spans 15 residues.